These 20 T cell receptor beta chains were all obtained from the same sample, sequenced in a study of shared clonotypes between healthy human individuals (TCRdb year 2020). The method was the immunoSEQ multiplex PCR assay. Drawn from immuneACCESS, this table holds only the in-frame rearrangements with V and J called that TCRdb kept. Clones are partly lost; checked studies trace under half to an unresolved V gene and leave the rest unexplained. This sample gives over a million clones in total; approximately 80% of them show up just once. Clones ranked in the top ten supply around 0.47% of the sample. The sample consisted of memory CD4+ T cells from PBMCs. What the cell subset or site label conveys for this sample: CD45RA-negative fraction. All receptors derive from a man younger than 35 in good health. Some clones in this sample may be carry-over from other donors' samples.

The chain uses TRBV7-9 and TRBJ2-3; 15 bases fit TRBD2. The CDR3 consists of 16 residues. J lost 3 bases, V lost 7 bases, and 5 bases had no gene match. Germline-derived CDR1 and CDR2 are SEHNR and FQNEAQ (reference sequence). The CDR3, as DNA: TGTGCCAGCACCCCGGGGACTAGCGGGAGGACAGATACGCAGTATTTT. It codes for CASTPGTSGRTDTQYF.

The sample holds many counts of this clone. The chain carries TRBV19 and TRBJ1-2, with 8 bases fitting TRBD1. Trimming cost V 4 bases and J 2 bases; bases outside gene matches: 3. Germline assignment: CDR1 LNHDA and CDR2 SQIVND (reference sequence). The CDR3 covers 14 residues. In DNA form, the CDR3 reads TGTGCCAGTAGTAAGGGGGACAGGAACTATGGCTACACCTTC. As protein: CASSKGDRNYGYTF.

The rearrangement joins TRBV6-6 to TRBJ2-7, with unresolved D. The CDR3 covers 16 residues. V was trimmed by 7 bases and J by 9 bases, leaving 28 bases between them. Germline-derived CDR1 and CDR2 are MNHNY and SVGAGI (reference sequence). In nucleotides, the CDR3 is TGTGCCAGCACCTCCATGGCGCAGGACCCCTCCTTGGGGCAGTACTTC. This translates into CASTSMAQDPSLGQYF.

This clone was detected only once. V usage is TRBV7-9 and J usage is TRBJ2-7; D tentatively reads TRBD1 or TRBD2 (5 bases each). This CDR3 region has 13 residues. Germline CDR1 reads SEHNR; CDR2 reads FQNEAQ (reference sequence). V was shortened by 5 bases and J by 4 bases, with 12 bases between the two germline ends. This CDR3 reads CASSAQRGYEQYF. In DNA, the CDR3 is TGTGCCAGCAGCGCCCAGAGGGGTTACGAGCAGTACTTC.

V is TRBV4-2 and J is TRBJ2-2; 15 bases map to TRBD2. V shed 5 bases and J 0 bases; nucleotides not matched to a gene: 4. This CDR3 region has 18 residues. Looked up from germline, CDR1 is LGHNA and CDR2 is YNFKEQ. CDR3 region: CASSKGLAGGANTGELFF. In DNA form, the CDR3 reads TGTGCCAGCAGCAAGGGACTAGCGGGAGGAGCGAACACCGGGGAGCTGTTTTTT.

The CDR3 nucleotides are TGTGCCAGTAGCGGGCTTACCTACGAGCAGTACTTC. Its translation: CASSGLTYEQYF. This chain links TRBV19 with TRBJ2-7; no reliable D call. V dropped 6 bases and J dropped 2 bases, with 8 bases sitting between them. This CDR3 has 12 amino acids. Germline V gene sequence: CDR1 LNHDA, CDR2 SQIVND (reference sequence).

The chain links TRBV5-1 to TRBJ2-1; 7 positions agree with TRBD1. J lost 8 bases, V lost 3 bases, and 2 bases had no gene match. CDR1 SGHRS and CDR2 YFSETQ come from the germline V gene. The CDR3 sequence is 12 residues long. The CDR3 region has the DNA TGCGCCAGCAGCTATCAGGGGGATGAGCAGTTCTTC. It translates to CASSYQGDEQFF.

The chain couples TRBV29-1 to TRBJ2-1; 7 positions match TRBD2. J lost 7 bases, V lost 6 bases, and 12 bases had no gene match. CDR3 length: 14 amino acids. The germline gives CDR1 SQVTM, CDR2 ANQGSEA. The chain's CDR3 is CSVTLAVGGNEQFF. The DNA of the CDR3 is TGCAGCGTAACCCTAGCGGTTGGAGGGAATGAGCAGTTCTTC.

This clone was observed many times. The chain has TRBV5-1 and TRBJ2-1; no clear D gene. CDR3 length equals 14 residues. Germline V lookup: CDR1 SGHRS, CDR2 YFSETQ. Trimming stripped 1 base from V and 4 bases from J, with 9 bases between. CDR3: CASSLLGIYNEQFF. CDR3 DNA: TGCGCCAGCAGCTTGCTAGGGATTTACAATGAGCAGTTCTTC.

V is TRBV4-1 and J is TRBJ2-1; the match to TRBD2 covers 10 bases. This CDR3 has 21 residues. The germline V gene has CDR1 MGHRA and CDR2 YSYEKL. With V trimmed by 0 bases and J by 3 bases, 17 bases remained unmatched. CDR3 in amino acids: CASSQEKAMGASGGLYNEQFF. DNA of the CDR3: TGCGCCAGCAGCCAAGAAAAGGCGATGGGGGCTAGCGGGGGACTCTACAATGAGCAGTTCTTC.

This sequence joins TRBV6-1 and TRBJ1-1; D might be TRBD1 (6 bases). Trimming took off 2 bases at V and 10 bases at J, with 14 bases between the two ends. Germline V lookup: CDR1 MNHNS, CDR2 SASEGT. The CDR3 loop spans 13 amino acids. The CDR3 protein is CASSERGSVGAFF. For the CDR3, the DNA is TGTGCCAGCAGTGAAAGGGGGTCGGTGGGAGCTTTCTTT.

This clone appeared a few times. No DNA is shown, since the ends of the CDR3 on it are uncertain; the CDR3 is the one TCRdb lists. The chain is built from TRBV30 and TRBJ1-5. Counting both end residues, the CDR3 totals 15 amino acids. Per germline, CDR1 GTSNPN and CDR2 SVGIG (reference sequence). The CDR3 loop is CAWSLSGQGNQPQHF.

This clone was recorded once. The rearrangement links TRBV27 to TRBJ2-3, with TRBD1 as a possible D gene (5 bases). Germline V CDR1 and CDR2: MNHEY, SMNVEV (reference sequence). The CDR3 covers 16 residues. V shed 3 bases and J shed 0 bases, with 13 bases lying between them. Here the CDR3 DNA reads TGTGCCAGCAGTTTCGTCAGGGCGCAGAGCACAGATACGCAGTATTTT. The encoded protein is CASSFVRAQSTDTQYF.

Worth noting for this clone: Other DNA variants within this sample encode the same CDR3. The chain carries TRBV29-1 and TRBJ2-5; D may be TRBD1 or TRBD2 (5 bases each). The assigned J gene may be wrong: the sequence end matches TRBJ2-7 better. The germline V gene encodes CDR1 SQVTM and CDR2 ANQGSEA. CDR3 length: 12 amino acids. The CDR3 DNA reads TGCAGCGTGGGGGATTCCCTCTACGAGCAGTACTTC. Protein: CSVGDSLYEQYF.

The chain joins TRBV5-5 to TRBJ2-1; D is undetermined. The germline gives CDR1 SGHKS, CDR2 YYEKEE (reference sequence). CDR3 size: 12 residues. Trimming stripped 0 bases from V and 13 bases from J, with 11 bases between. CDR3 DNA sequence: TGTGCCAGCAGCTTGGCCGCGGTGCGTCAGTTCTTC. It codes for CASSLAAVRQFF.

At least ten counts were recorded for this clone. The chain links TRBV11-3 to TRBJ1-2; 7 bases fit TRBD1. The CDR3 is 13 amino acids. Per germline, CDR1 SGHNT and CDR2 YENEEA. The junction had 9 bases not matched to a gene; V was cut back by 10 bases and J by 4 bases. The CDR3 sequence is CANPDRELYGYTF. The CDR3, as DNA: TGTGCCAACCCCGACAGGGAGCTCTATGGCTACACCTTC.

As DNA, the CDR3 is TGTGCCAGCAGCTTGGGGGCGGCTAGCGGGAGTTGGCGAGAGCAGTACTTC. Translated: CASSLGAASGSWREQYF. The chain employs TRBV5-4 and TRBJ2-7, with 10 bases aligning to TRBD2. V shed 0 bases, J shed 7 bases, and the junction held 13 bases outside the gene matches. CDR1 and CDR2 (germline): SGHNT, YYREEE (reference sequence). There are 17 residues in the CDR3. Full variable domain (outside the CDR3, taken from reference TRBV5-4 and TRBJ2-7): ETGVTQSPTHLIKTRGQQVTLRCSSQSGHNTVSWYQQALGQGPQFIFQYYREEENGRGNFPPRFSGLQFPNYSSELNVNALELDDSALYLCASSLGAASGSWREQYFGPGTRLTVT.

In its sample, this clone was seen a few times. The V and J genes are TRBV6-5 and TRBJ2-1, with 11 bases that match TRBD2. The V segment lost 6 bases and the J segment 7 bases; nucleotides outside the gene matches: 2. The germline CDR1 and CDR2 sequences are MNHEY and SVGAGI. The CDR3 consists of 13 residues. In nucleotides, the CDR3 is TGTGCCAGCAGCCGGACTAGCGGGAATGAGCAGTTCTTC. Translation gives CASSRTSGNEQFF.

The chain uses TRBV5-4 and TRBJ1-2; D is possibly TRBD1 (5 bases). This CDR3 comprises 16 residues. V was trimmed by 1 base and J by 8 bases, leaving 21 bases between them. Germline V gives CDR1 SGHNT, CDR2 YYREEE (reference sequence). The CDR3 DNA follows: TGTGCCAGCAGCTTGCTCACCGGGTCGGGAAGGGACGGCTACACCTTC. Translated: CASSLLTGSGRDGYTF. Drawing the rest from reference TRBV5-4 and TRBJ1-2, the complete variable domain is ETGVTQSPTHLIKTRGQQVTLRCSSQSGHNTVSWYQQALGQGPQFIFQYYREEENGRGNFPPRFSGLQFPNYSSELNVNALELDDSALYLCASSLLTGSGRDGYTFGSGTRLTVV.

For the CDR3, the DNA is TGTGCCAGCAGACAGTCCTATGGCTACACCTTC. Residues: CASRQSYGYTF. V gene TRBV28 combines with J gene TRBJ1-2; D uncertain. The germline gives CDR1 MDHEN, CDR2 SYDVKM. Between the trimmed V and J ends, which lost 6 bases and 4 bases, there was a span of 6 bases. This CDR3 comprises 11 residues.